This T cell receptor beta chain came from a study of Graves' ophthalmopathy and Graves' hyperthyroidism. Background on the study: At initial diagnosis, peripheral blood was obtained, and this preceded any treatment.

The CDR3 consists of 11 residues. V lost 5 bases to trimming and J lost 7 bases, with 8 bases between them. The germline V gene encodes CDR1 SEHNR and CDR2 FQNEAQ (reference sequence). General study points: As the model predicted ophthalmopathy progression, it achieved a sensitivity of 70% to 71% and a specificity of about 72%.

RNA transcripts served as template for amplifying TCR beta CDR3 sequences. Amplification began with first-round RT-PCR using HTBI primers, then second-round multiplex PCR was performed. A single record per CDR3 protein comes from TCRdb applying MiXCR to the multiplex PCR reads. Here the sample spans a few hundred thousand distinct CDR3 sequences, roughly 16% being singletons. Ophthalmopathy donors showed moderate-to-severe activity, CAS ≥3, NOSPECS ≥4 and a duration under 3 months. This clonotype was recorded many times. Its specificity is unknown. The chain employs TRBV7-9 and TRBJ1-1; D is uncertain. This TCR came from an adult man with Graves' ophthalmopathy. The sequencing input was peripheral blood. CDR3 coding DNA: TGTGCCAGCAGCCCGCAGGTTGAAGCTTTCTTT. Encoded protein: CASSPQVEAFF.